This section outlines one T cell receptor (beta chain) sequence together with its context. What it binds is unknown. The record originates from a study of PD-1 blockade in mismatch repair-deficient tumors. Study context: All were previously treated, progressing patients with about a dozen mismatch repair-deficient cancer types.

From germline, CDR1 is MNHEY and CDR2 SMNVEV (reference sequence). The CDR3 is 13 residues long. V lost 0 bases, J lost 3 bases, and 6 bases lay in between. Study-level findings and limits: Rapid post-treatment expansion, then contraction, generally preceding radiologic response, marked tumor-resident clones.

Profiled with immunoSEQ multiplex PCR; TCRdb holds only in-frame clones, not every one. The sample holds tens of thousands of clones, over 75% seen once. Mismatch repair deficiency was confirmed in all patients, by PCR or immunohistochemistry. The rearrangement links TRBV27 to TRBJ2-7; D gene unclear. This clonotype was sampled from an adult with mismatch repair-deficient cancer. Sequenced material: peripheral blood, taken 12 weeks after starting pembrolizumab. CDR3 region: CASSLSPVYEQYF. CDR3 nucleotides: TGTGCCAGCAGTTTATCCCCAGTCTACGAGCAGTACTTC.